The next 8 T cell receptor beta chains were all read from a single sample in a study of shared clonotypes between healthy human individuals (dated by TCRdb to 2018 to 2021). Libraries were made using the immunoSEQ multiplex PCR assay. TCRdb provides this immuneACCESS table in a form limited to in-frame rearrangements. Some clones are lacking; in checked studies, under half of them reflect an unresolved V gene, and why the rest are absent is not known. In all, the sample holds some 2,000,000 clones, and 90% to 95% of those were seen once. The top ten clones comprise 0.13% of the sample. Sample: naive CD4+ T cells sorted from blood. The intended sense of this specimen's cell subset or site label: CD45RA+ positively selected. Receptors were obtained from a man aged 18 to 29 in good health.

The chain joins TRBV5-6 to TRBJ2-5; D uncertain. Germline V gene sequence: CDR1 SGHDT, CDR2 YYEEEE. Trimming removed 1 base at V and 4 bases at J, with 8 bases between. This CDR3 has 13 residues. The CDR3, as DNA: TGTGCCAGCAGCTTGTACGGCGCAGAGACCCAGTACTTC. This translates into CASSLYGAETQYF.

The genes are TRBV5-1 and TRBJ2-5, with 7 bases that match TRBD2. This CDR3 contains 15 residues. From germline, CDR1 is SGHRS and CDR2 YFSETQ. V was clipped by 4 bases and J by 1 base; unmatched bases: 7. The CDR3 protein is CASSPTTGGQETQYF. CDR3 nucleotide sequence: TGCGCCAGCAGCCCCACGACGGGAGGCCAAGAGACCCAGTACTTC. Supplemented by reference TRBV5-1 and TRBJ2-5, the full variable domain reads KAGVTQTPRYLIKTRGQQVTLSCSPISGHRSVSWYQQTPGQGLQFLFEYFSETQRNKGNFPGRFSGRQFSNSRSEMNVSTLELGDSALYLCASSPTTGGQETQYFGPGTRLLVL.

This chain connects TRBV7-6 to TRBJ2-7; tentative D call: TRBD1 (8 bases). The germline V and J ends were trimmed by 4 bases and 6 bases, with 13 bases remaining between them. Germline V gives CDR1 SGHVS, CDR2 FNYEAQ. This CDR3 spans 13 amino acids. This chain's CDR3 is CASSSHRGGEQYF. The CDR3 DNA reads TGTGCCAGCAGCTCGCACAGGGGGGGCGAGCAGTACTTC.

This chain joins TRBV7-2 and TRBJ2-3; D may be TRBD2 (5 bases). Trimming removed 1 base from V and 8 bases from J, with 25 bases in between. The CDR3 totals 18 residues. CDR1 is SGHTA and CDR2 is FQGNSA in the germline V gene. The CDR3 DNA follows: TGTGCCAGCAGCTTAGTGGGAATTTTTGAGGGATTTGGCGTTACGCAGTATTTT. It yields the protein CASSLVGIFEGFGVTQYF. The entire variable domain, with the rest obtained from reference TRBV7-2 and TRBJ2-3, is as follows: GAGVSQSPSNKVTEKGKDVELRCDPISGHTALYWYRQSLGQGLEFLIYFQGNSAPDKSGLPSDRFSAERTGGSVSTLTIQRTQQEDSAVYLCASSLVGIFEGFGVTQYFGPGTRLTVL.

J is TRBJ2-3 and V is TRBV28; D is possibly TRBD2 (5 bases). From germline, CDR1 is MDHEN and CDR2 SYDVKM. V was trimmed by 3 bases and J by 2 bases, leaving 15 bases between them. This CDR3 comprises 16 residues. Here the CDR3 DNA reads TGTGCCAGCAGTTTTGGGGTCGGGGTATTCACAGATACGCAGTATTTT. Translation gives CASSFGVGVFTDTQYF.

This chain joins TRBV6-4 and TRBJ1-2; a possible D gene is TRBD1 (5 bases). V was shortened by 8 bases and J by 4 bases, with 8 bases between the two germline ends. The CDR3 length is 11 residues. Germline lookup yields CDR1 MRHNA and CDR2 SNTAGT. CDR3 amino acids: CASPRAYGYTF. Written as DNA, the CDR3 is TGTGCCAGCCCCAGGGCCTATGGCTACACCTTC.

About this clone: The identical CDR3 is also encoded by other nucleotide sequences in the sample. The CDR3 loop reads CASSRTSGRTDTQYF. The CDR3 nucleotides are TGCGCCAGCAGTCGGACTAGCGGGAGAACGGATACGCAGTATTTT. V is TRBV10-1 and J is TRBJ2-3; 13 bases agree with TRBD2. Trimming cost V 5 bases and J 6 bases; bases outside gene matches: 5. The CDR3 is made up of 15 amino acids. Germline V gene data show CDR1 as WNHNN and CDR2 as SYGVQD (reference sequence).

This rearrangement joins TRBV7-3 to TRBJ1-5, with D perhaps TRBD1 (6 bases). V was clipped by 2 bases and J by 7 bases, with 15 bases between them. The V gene's germline CDR1 is SGHTA and CDR2 FQGTGA. CDR3 length: 15 residues. CDR3 amino acids: CASSLSAGDRQPQHF. CDR3 DNA: TGTGCCAGCAGCTTATCGGCAGGGGATCGGCAGCCCCAGCATTTT.